This is a list of T cell receptor beta chains from one sample in a study of persistence of HIV-infected CD4 T cells. Their target antigens are unknown. Here immunoSEQ multiplex PCR was the method, and the copy in TCRdb shows in-frame clones only, minus some. The table shows approximately 44,000 clones, with more than 70% occurring only once. Sequencing was performed on CD4+ T cells sorted from PBMCs after 18-hour stimulation, taken from a patient who received antiretroviral therapy. Every receptor here comes from an adult man with HIV who was CMV-seropositive. Each CDR3 is given with its conserved first and last residue. A D gene is named only where the DNA matches it firmly. Clone size appears in some rows only: once, few, many, or a class for an expanded clone.

-	TRBD1	TRBV5-6	TRBJ1-6	TGTGCCAGCAGCTTTTGGGACAGGGGGAGTTCACCCCTCCACTTT	CASSFWDRGSSPLHF
-	TRBD1	TRBV5-1	TRBJ1-1	TGCGCCAGCAGCGAAGACAGGGGGCGGGTCACTGAAGCTTTCTTT	CASSEDRGRVTEAFF
-	-	TRBV29-1	TRBJ1-2	TGCAGCGTTGTTGGAAGCAGCGACTATGGCTACACCTTC	CSVVGSSDYGYTF
-	-	TRBV2	TRBJ2-6	TGTGCCAGCCTGAGGAACTCTGGGGCCAACGTCCTGACTTTC	CASLRNSGANVLTF
-	-	TRBV7-2	TRBJ1-1	TGTGCCAGCAGCTTAGGGACGTACGTCTCGAACACTGAAGCTTTCTTT	CASSLGTYVSNTEAFF
few	-	TRBV19	TRBJ1-5	TGTGCCAGTAGTGTTAGGGGGCAGCCCCAGCATTTT	CASSVRGQPQHF
-	-	TRBV3-1/TRBV3-2	TRBJ1-2	TGTGCCAGCAGCCAAGGGGCCCGATCCGATGGCTACACCTTC	CASSQGARSDGYTF
once	-	TRBV18	TRBJ1-2	TGTGCCAGCTCACCTTCTTCAGGGCCCGAGAGGAAGGGCTACACCTTC	CASSPSSGPERKGYTF
-	-	TRBV28	TRBJ1-2	TGTGCCAGCAGTTCACAGGCGGGGGGCAACTATGGCTACACCTTC	CASSSQAGGNYGYTF
-	-	TRBV6-4	TRBJ2-1	TGTGCCAGCAGTGACCGTGGCAGCTTGGGAGGTGAGCAGTTCTTC	CASSDRGSLGGEQFF
-	-	TRBV7-2	TRBJ1-2	TGTGCCAGCAGCTTAGTGGCCTTACTAGGACATGGCTACACCTTC	CASSLVALLGHGYTF
-	TRBD1	TRBV18	TRBJ1-1	TGTGCCAGCTCACCCCGGGACAGGGGATCCACTGAAGCTTTCTTT	CASSPRDRGSTEAFF
-	TRBD2	TRBV5-1	TRBJ2-2	TGCGCCAGCAGCTCTGGGACTAGCATGGGCCACACCGGGGAGCTGTTTTTT	CASSSGTSMGHTGELFF
-	-	TRBV28	TRBJ2-6	TGTGCCAGCACCGGTGGGCTTTCTGGGGCCAACGTCCTGACTTTC	CASTGGLSGANVLTF
-	-	TRBV20-1	TRBJ2-7	TGCAGTGGTGGGGACTCCTACGAGCAGTACTTC	CSGGDSYEQYF
-	-	TRBV2	TRBJ2-3	TGTGCCAGGAGCGGTCCTCCAGATACGCAGTATTTT	CARSGPPDTQYF
-	-	TRBV4-1	TRBJ2-2	TGCGCCAGCAGCCAGGACCACCGGGGAACCGGGGAGCTGTTTTTT	CASSQDHRGTGELFF
-	-	TRBV5-4	TRBJ2-3	TGTGCCAGCAGCCCCATGCTGGGCGGTGAGACAGATACGCAGTATTTT	CASSPMLGGETDTQYF
once	-	TRBV5-1	TRBJ2-7	TGCGCCAGCAGCTTAGGTACCGAGCAGTACTTC	CASSLGTEQYF
-	TRBD2	TRBV10-2	TRBJ2-4	TGCGCCAGCACGAGCGGGAGGGAAAACATTCAGTACTTC	CASTSGRENIQYF
-	-	TRBV20-1	TRBJ2-7	TGCAGTGCTAGTGGCCCCGTAGGTAGCGGAGCTTCTTACGAGCAGTACTTC	CSASGPVGSGASYEQYF
-	-	TRBV28	TRBJ2-6	TGTGCCAGCAGTCCGGGACAAGCCTCTGGGGCCAACGTCCTGACTTTC	CASSPGQASGANVLTF
-	-	TRBV18	TRBJ2-5	TGTGCCAGCTCACCACCCTCCAGGGCGGAGACCCAGTACTTC	CASSPPSRAETQYF
once	-	TRBV2	TRBJ2-3	TGTGCCAGCAGTGAATCCACAGATACGCAGTATTTT	CASSESTDTQYF
-	-	TRBV19	TRBJ1-2	TGTGCCAGTAGTATAGGCAGGAACTATGGCTACACCTTC	CASSIGRNYGYTF
-	-	TRBV6-5	TRBJ1-3	TGTGCCAGCAGTTACATAGGGTCTGGAAACACCATATATTTT	CASSYIGSGNTIYF
-	TRBD1	TRBV7-9	TRBJ1-1	TGTGCCAGCAGCCTCCGGGACAGTGCCACTGAAGCTTTCTTT	CASSLRDSATEAFF
-	-	TRBV9	TRBJ1-6	TGTGCCAGCAGCGCCGGGGGGGTGTCCTATAATTCACCCCTCCACTTT	CASSAGGVSYNSPLHF
-	-	TRBV2	TRBJ2-7	TGTGCCAGCAGACCCGGGACCGGATCCTACGAGCAGTACTTC	CASRPGTGSYEQYF
-	TRBD1	TRBV28	TRBJ2-7	TGTGCCAGCAGATTGACAGGGGCAAGCTACGAGCAGTACTTC	CASRLTGASYEQYF
once	-	TRBV5-1	TRBJ2-3	TGCGCCAGCGGGGGGGCCGCGGAAGATACGCAGTATTTT	CASGGAAEDTQYF
-	TRBD2	TRBV6-5	TRBJ2-7	TGTGCCAGCAGTTCAGGGAGCGGGGGGACCTACGAGCAGTACTTC	CASSSGSGGTYEQYF
-	-	TRBV2	TRBJ1-2	TGTGCCAGCAGTGAACCGCTTCAAGGGGGCTACACCTTC	CASSEPLQGGYTF
-	TRBD1	TRBV4-1	TRBJ1-5	TGCGCCAGCAGCCTCAGGGGGGCAGAGGACGGGGGCAATCAGCCCCAGCATTTT	CASSLRGAEDGGNQPQHF
-	TRBD1	TRBV5-1	TRBJ2-7	TGCGCCAGCAGCTTGGGGACAGGAGTCTCCTACGAGCAGTACTTC	CASSLGTGVSYEQYF
few	-	TRBV2	TRBJ2-1	TGTGCCAGCAGTGAAGCGGTCCTTGCGGGATACAATGAGCAGTTCTTC	CASSEAVLAGYNEQFF
-	-	TRBV3-1/TRBV3-2	TRBJ1-4	TGTGCCAGCAGCCGAAACCGGGAAGGGGCGTCTAATGAAAAACTGTTTTTT	CASSRNREGASNEKLFF
-	TRBD1	TRBV6-5	TRBJ1-3	TGTGCCAGCAGCAGAGGACAGGTCTCTGGAAACACCATATATTTT	CASSRGQVSGNTIYF
-	-	TRBV19	TRBJ1-3	TGTGCCAGTACAAAGGGTTCCTCTGGAAACACCATATATTTT	CASTKGSSGNTIYF
-	-	TRBV7-3	TRBJ2-2	TGTGCCAGCAGCTTAGAACCCTCTGGGACCGGGGAGCTGTTTTTT	CASSLEPSGTGELFF
-	-	TRBV5-8	TRBJ1-5	TGTGCCAGCAGCTTAACCCCTCATCAGCCCCAGCATTTT	CASSLTPHQPQHF
-	-	TRBV19	TRBJ2-4	TGTGCCACCGGGGTCGCGGGGGCGGTACAGTACTTC	CATGVAGAVQYF
-	TRBD1	TRBV7-3	TRBJ2-7	TGTGCCAGCAGCCCCGGACAGGGCACCTACGAGCAGTACTTC	CASSPGQGTYEQYF
-	-	TRBV28	TRBJ2-7	TGTGCCAGCACCCCATCTGGTTCCTCCTACGAGCAGTACTTC	CASTPSGSSYEQYF
-	-	TRBV10-2	TRBJ2-1	TGCGCCAGCAGGAGGGGAGATGGTGAGCAGTTCTTC	CASRRGDGEQFF
-	-	TRBV12-3/TRBV12-4	TRBJ2-7	TGTGCCAGCAGTCAGAGCCACGAGCAGTACTTC	CASSQSHEQYF
-	-	TRBV5-6	TRBJ2-3	TGTGCCAGCAGCTTGATGGGCGAAAGGATAGATACGCAGTATTTT	CASSLMGERIDTQYF
-	TRBD1	TRBV2	TRBJ2-2	TGTGCCAGCAGCTTGGACAGGGGGACCGGGGAGCTGTTTTTT	CASSLDRGTGELFF
-	TRBD1	TRBV9	TRBJ1-4	TGTGCCAGCAGCGTATCCGGGACAGGGGTTGAAAAACTGTTTTTT	CASSVSGTGVEKLFF
-	-	TRBV5-1	TRBJ2-2	TGCGCCAGCAGCTTTGCAGGGACCACCGGGGAGCTGTTTTTT	CASSFAGTTGELFF
few	TRBD1	TRBV5-4	TRBJ1-2	TGTGCCAGCAGCTTGATGGGGGGACAGGGATCGGGCTACACCTTC	CASSLMGGQGSGYTF